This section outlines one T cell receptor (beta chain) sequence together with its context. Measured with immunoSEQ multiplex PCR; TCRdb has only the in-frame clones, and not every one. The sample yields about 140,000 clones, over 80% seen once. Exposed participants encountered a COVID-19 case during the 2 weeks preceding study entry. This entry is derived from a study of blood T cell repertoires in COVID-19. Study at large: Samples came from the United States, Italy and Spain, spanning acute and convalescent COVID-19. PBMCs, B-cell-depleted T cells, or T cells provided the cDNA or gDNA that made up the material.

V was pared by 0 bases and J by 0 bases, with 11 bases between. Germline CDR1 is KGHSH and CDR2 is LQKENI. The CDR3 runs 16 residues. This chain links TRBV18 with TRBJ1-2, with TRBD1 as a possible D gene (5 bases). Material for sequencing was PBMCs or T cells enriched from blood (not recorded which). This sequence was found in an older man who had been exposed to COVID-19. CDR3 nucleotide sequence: TGTGCCAGCTCACCACCATCGTCGGGGGCTAACTATGGCTACACCTTC. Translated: CASSPPSSGANYGYTF.